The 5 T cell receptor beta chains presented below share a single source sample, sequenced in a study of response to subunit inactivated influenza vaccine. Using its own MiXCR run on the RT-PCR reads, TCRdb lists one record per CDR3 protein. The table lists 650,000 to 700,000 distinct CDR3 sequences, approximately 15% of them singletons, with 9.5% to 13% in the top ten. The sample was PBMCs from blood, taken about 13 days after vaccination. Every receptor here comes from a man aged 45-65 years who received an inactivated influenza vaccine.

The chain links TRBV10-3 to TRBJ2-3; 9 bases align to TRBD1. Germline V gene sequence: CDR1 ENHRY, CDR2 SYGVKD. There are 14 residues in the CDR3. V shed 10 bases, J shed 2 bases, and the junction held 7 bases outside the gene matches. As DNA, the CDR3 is TGTGCCACCCGGACAGGGGTTAACACAGATACGCAGTATTTT. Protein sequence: CATRTGVNTDTQYF.

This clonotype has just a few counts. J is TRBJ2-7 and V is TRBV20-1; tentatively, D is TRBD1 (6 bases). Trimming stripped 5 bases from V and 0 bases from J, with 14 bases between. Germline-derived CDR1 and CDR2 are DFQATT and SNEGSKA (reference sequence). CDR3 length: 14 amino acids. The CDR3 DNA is TGCAGTGCTTCAGACAGGACCCTCTCCTACGAGCAGTACTTC. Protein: CSASDRTLSYEQYF.

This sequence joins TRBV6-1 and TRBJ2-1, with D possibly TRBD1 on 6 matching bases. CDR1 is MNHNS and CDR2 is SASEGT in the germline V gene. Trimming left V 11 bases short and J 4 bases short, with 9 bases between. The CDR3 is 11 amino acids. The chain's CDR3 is CAGRGYNEQFF. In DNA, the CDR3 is TGTGCCGGAAGGGGGTACAATGAGCAGTTCTTC.

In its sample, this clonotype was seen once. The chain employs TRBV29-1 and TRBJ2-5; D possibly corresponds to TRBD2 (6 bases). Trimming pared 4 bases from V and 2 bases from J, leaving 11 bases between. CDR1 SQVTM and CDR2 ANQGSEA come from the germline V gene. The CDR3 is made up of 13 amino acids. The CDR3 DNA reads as TGCAGCGTTGCCCGGGGGTGGCAAGAGACCCAGTACTTC. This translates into CSVARGWQETQYF.

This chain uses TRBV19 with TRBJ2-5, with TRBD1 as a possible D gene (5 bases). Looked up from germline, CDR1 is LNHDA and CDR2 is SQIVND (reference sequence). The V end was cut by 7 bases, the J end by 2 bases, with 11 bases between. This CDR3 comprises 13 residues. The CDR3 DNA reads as TGTGCCAGTAACCCCAGGGTTCAAGAGACCCAGTACTTC. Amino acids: CASNPRVQETQYF.